The present T cell receptor beta chain was sequenced within a study of T cell responses to AZD1222 COVID-19 vaccine. Sequencing was performed with immunoSEQ multiplex PCR; in TCRdb, only in-frame clones are kept and a portion is missing. Of about 100,000 clones in the sample, more than 75% were seen once. J was trimmed by 5 bases and V by 4 bases; bases with no gene match: 9. The CDR3 spans 16 residues. The germline V gene encodes CDR1 SGHNT and CDR2 YYREEE (reference sequence). The clonotype comes from an adult in good health. This chain connects TRBV5-4 to TRBJ1-4; 9 positions agree with TRBD1. The sequencing here drew on peripheral blood, taken on day 0 of AZD1222 vaccination. The CDR3 nucleotides are TGTGCCAGCAGCAGGGGACAGGGATGGAAGAATGAAAAACTGTTTTTT. Encoded protein: CASSRGQGWKNEKLFF.